Presented here are 29 T cell receptor beta chains from one specimen sequenced in a study of memory CD4+ T cells and cytomegalovirus serostatus. Produced via immunoSEQ multiplex PCR; TCRdb's table is partial and in-frame only. The sample contains roughly 49,000 clones, 82% of which appear only once. Single viable CD3+CD4+CD8-CD45RO+ cells were sorted as the memory CD4+ T cells. Sequencing input: memory CD4+ T cells from blood. These receptors were obtained from an adult in good health and CMV-seronegative.

The table lists this clone with a few counts. The chain uses TRBV5-6 and TRBJ1-5; the D is unclear. The CDR3 spans 14 residues. Trimming removed 4 bases from V and 5 bases from J, with 13 bases in between. Germline V lookup: CDR1 SGHDT, CDR2 YYEEEE. CDR3 protein: CASSPRTAHQPQHF. CDR3 nucleotide sequence: TGTGCCAGCAGCCCCAGGACTGCCCATCAGCCCCAGCATTTT. Filled out from reference TRBV5-6 and TRBJ1-5, the complete variable domain reads DAGVTQSPTHLIKTRGQQVTLRCSPKSGHDTVSWYQQALGQGPQFIFQYYEEEERQRGNFPDRFSGHQFPNYSSELNVNALLLGDSALYLCASSPRTAHQPQHFGDGTRLSIL.

The rearrangement links TRBV29-1 to TRBJ1-2; TRBD1 might be the D (5 bases). Germline CDR1 is SQVTM and CDR2 is ANQGSEA. Trimming removed 3 bases at V and 3 bases at J, with 17 bases between. The CDR3 is 15 amino acids. The CDR3 DNA is TGCAGCGTTGATGTTTTCACAGGTGAATACTATGGCTACACCTTC. Translation: CSVDVFTGEYYGYTF. The full variable domain, with the rest looked up from reference TRBV29-1 and TRBJ1-2, is SAVISQKPSRDICQRGTSLTIQCQVDSQVTMMFWYRQQPGQSLTLIATANQGSEATYESGFVIDKFPISRPNLTFSTLTVSNMSPEDSSIYLCSVDVFTGEYYGYTFGSGTRLTVV.

The chain has TRBV10-1 and TRBJ1-2; tentatively, D is TRBD1 (5 bases). Germline V lookup: CDR1 WNHNN, CDR2 SYGVQD (reference sequence). V gave up 5 bases and J gave up 6 bases, with 16 bases separating them. CDR3 length equals 14 residues. The CDR3 nucleotides read TGCGCCAGCAGTACTGGGACTTGCAGGGATGGCTACACCTTC. It specifies CASSTGTCRDGYTF.

V and J are TRBV29-1 and TRBJ1-2, with D possibly being TRBD1 (5 bases). V was clipped by 7 bases and J by 4 bases, with 19 bases between them. Germline V gives CDR1 SQVTM, CDR2 ANQGSEA. The CDR3 is made up of 14 amino acids. CDR3 in amino acids: CSAAPTAAAYGYTF. In DNA, the CDR3 is TGCAGCGCCGCGCCGACAGCGGCGGCCTATGGCTACACCTTC.

This clone was found a few times. The chain carries TRBV19 and TRBJ1-1; D remains ambiguous. V gave up 3 bases and J gave up 3 bases, with 26 bases separating them. Germline V gives CDR1 LNHDA, CDR2 SQIVND (reference sequence). This CDR3 is 19 amino acids long. The CDR3 loop is CASSMRIGRTKLGYTEAFF. The CDR3 region has the DNA TGTGCCAGTAGTATGCGAATCGGCAGAACAAAACTTGGGTACACTGAAGCTTTCTTT. Supplemented by reference TRBV19 and TRBJ1-1, the full variable domain reads DGGITQSPKYLFRKEGQNVTLSCEQNLNHDAMYWYRQDPGQGLRLIYYSQIVNDFQKGDIAEGYSVSREKKESFPLTVTSAQKNPTAFYLCASSMRIGRTKLGYTEAFFGQGTRLTVV.

The genes are TRBV6-5 and TRBJ1-5, with 7 bases that match TRBD1. This CDR3 has 14 amino acids. Germline lookup yields CDR1 MNHEY and CDR2 SVGAGI. J gave up 4 bases and V 6 bases, and 6 bases lay outside the gene matches. The CDR3 coding sequence is TGTGCCAGCAGCCTCACAGGGGTGAATCAGCCCCAGCATTTT. Its translation: CASSLTGVNQPQHF.

This chain connects TRBV5-8 to TRBJ2-1, with D perhaps TRBD1 (6 bases). Germline CDR1 is SGHTS and CDR2 is YDEGEE. The ends were cut back, 0 bases at V and 5 bases at J, with 15 bases in the middle. This CDR3 contains 16 residues. The CDR3 reads CASSLVISDRDNEQFF. For the CDR3, the DNA is TGTGCCAGCAGCTTGGTTATTTCGGACAGAGACAATGAGCAGTTCTTC.

The CDR3 region is CASKEAATLHF. The CDR3, as DNA: TGTGCCAGCAAGGAGGCAGCGACCCTCCACTTT. This chain uses TRBV28 with TRBJ1-6; D not certain. The V end was cut by 7 bases, the J end by 14 bases, with 12 bases between. The CDR3 is 11 amino acids. Germline assignment: CDR1 MDHEN and CDR2 SYDVKM.

J is TRBJ2-3 and V is TRBV19; possibly TRBD1 for D (5 bases). This CDR3 has 15 amino acids. The V end was cut by 4 bases, the J end by 0 bases, with 11 bases between. Looked up from germline, CDR1 is LNHDA and CDR2 is SQIVND (reference sequence). CDR3 in DNA: TGTGCCAGTAGTACCCGCGGACAAAGCACAGATACGCAGTATTTT. Protein product: CASSTRGQSTDTQYF.

Only a few counts were recorded for this clone. The chain couples TRBV4-2 to TRBJ2-5; 9 bases agree with TRBD2. Trimming removed 0 bases from V and 5 bases from J; junction bases left unmatched: 10. The CDR3 extends over 17 amino acids. CDR1 LGHNA and CDR2 YNFKEQ come from the germline V gene. This CDR3 is CASSQDRSSGGEETQYF. The CDR3 DNA follows: TGTGCCAGCAGCCAAGATCGCAGTAGCGGGGGTGAGGAGACCCAGTACTTC.

The chain carries TRBV5-1 and TRBJ1-5; D possibly corresponds to TRBD1 (6 bases). This CDR3 contains 15 residues. The V gene's germline CDR1 is SGHRS and CDR2 YFSETQ. V was trimmed by 2 bases and J by 6 bases, leaving 15 bases between them. The CDR3 spells CASSFTTGFGQPQHF. CDR3 coding DNA: TGCGCCAGCAGCTTTACAACAGGGTTCGGTCAGCCCCAGCATTTT. Based on the CDR3 plus reference TRBV5-1 and TRBJ1-5, the full variable domain is KAGVTQTPRYLIKTRGQQVTLSCSPISGHRSVSWYQQTPGQGLQFLFEYFSETQRNKGNFPGRFSGRQFSNSRSEMNVSTLELGDSALYLCASSFTTGFGQPQHFGDGTRLSIL.

About this clone itself: Compared with germline, one end of the junction differs, possibly owing to a read error. The chain employs TRBV7-9 and TRBJ1-4; tentative D call: TRBD1 (5 bases). CDR1 is SEHNR and CDR2 is FQNEAQ in the germline V gene (reference sequence). CDR3 size: 15 residues. CDR3 sequence reads: CASSPLGTDNEKLFF. CDR3 DNA: TGTGCGAGCAGCCCCCTCGGGACGGATAATGAAAAACTGTTTTTT.

This chain joins TRBV7-2 and TRBJ1-5, with 7 bases matching TRBD1. Germline assignment: CDR1 SGHTA and CDR2 FQGNSA. Trimming cost V 1 base and J 12 bases; bases outside gene matches: 6. The CDR3 is 13 residues long. The CDR3 coding sequence is TGTGCCAGCAGCTTAGAGCGAGCAGGGGGCCAGCATTTT. It codes for CASSLERAGGQHF.

The chain employs TRBV6-1 and TRBJ2-4, with D unresolved. The germline V gene has CDR1 MNHNS and CDR2 SASEGT. The CDR3 sequence is 15 residues long. Trimming shortened V by 2 bases and J by 1 base, and 9 bases separated the two germline ends. The CDR3 region is CASSEQGRAKNIQYF. CDR3 bases: TGTGCCAGCAGTGAACAAGGCAGGGCCAAAAACATTCAGTACTTC.

V gene TRBV30 combines with J gene TRBJ1-3; tentatively, D is TRBD1 (5 bases). Germline V gives CDR1 GTSNPN, CDR2 SVGIG (reference sequence). This CDR3 is built from 14 residues. V lost 2 bases and J lost 3, with 11 bases in between. The CDR3 loop reads CAWSLGQGGNTIYF. In DNA form, the CDR3 reads TGTGCCTGGAGTCTAGGACAAGGTGGAAACACCATATATTTT.

The V and J genes are TRBV7-6 and TRBJ2-7; 9 bases are shared with TRBD2. Germline loops: CDR1 SGHVS, CDR2 FNYEAQ. The CDR3 totals 16 residues. Unmatched junction bases numbered 7, after V lost 2 bases and J lost 2 bases. Here the CDR3 reads CASSLRGAGGTYEQYF. CDR3 bases: TGTGCCAGCAGCTTAAGAGGAGCGGGGGGAACCTACGAGCAGTACTTC.

This clone was picked up a small number of times. V and J are TRBV14 and TRBJ1-6; D remains unclear. V lost 1 base and J lost 9, with 13 bases in between. Germline V gene sequence: CDR1 SGHDN, CDR2 FVKESK. The length of the CDR3 is 15 residues. CDR3 loop: CASSQASGIGSPLHF. As DNA, the CDR3 is TGTGCCAGCAGCCAAGCTTCGGGGATTGGTTCACCCCTCCACTTT.

The rearrangement uses TRBV5-4 and TRBJ2-7, with TRBD1 as a possible D gene (6 bases). The CDR3 is 13 residues long. In germline, CDR1 is SGHNT, CDR2 YYREEE (reference sequence). The V end was cut by 2 bases, the J end by 1 base, with 7 bases between. CDR3 coding DNA: TGTGCCAGCAGCTTCGACAGGTCCTACGAGCAGTACTTC. Translation gives CASSFDRSYEQYF.

The chain links TRBV5-1 to TRBJ1-3, with a weak D call TRBD1 (5 bases). The CDR3 is made up of 16 amino acids. The ends were cut back, 4 bases at V and 0 bases at J, with 14 bases in the middle. CDR1 SGHRS and CDR2 YFSETQ come from the germline V gene. The CDR3 sequence is CASSTTGAISGNTIYF. The CDR3 bases are TGCGCCAGCAGCACTACTGGGGCTATCTCTGGAAACACCATATATTTT. The full variable domain, completed using reference TRBV5-1 and TRBJ1-3, is KAGVTQTPRYLIKTRGQQVTLSCSPISGHRSVSWYQQTPGQGLQFLFEYFSETQRNKGNFPGRFSGRQFSNSRSEMNVSTLELGDSALYLCASSTTGAISGNTIYFGEGSWLTVV.

The chain uses TRBV28 and TRBJ2-6, with 7 positions matching TRBD2. Germline CDR1 MDHEN, CDR2 SYDVKM. The CDR3 has 14 amino acids. V shed 8 bases and J 0 bases; nucleotides not matched to a gene: 1. The DNA of the CDR3 is TGTGCCAGCGGCGGGGGCTCTGGGGCCAACGTCCTGACTTTC. Protein sequence: CASGGGSGANVLTF.

The chain employs TRBV2 and TRBJ2-7; perhaps D is TRBD1 or TRBD2 (5 bases each). CDR3 length: 13 amino acids. Between the trimmed V and J ends, which lost 7 bases and 1 base, there was a span of 11 bases. Germline loops: CDR1 SNHLY, CDR2 FYNNEI. The CDR3 here is CASMRGRSYEQYF. CDR3 nucleotides: TGTGCCAGCATGAGGGGACGATCCTACGAGCAGTACTTC.

The chain links TRBV6-1 to TRBJ2-3, with 7 positions matching TRBD1. The V gene's germline CDR1 is MNHNS and CDR2 SASEGT. J was trimmed by 2 bases and V by 7 bases; bases with no gene match: 6. This CDR3 is built from 14 residues. CDR3 DNA: TGTGCCAGCAACAGACAGGGATCCACAGATACGCAGTATTTT. Translated: CASNRQGSTDTQYF.

The genes are TRBV5-4 and TRBJ1-4, with D hard to call. V lost 4 bases and J lost 5, with 12 bases in between. This CDR3 contains 14 residues. The germline V gene has CDR1 SGHNT and CDR2 YYREEE (reference sequence). CDR3 sequence reads: CASSPDVYNEKLFF. In DNA form, the CDR3 reads TGTGCCAGCAGCCCCGACGTTTACAATGAAAAACTGTTTTTT.

The rearrangement links TRBV14 to TRBJ1-4, with 7 bases identical to TRBD1. CDR1 and CDR2 (germline): SGHDN, FVKESK. V trimming: 2 bases; J trimming: 7 bases; junction bases outside the gene matches: 7. The CDR3 length is 15 residues. The DNA for the CDR3 is TGTGCCAGCAGCCAAATGACAGGGAATAGTGAAAAACTGTTTTTT. Translating it yields CASSQMTGNSEKLFF.

The rearrangement uses TRBV7-8 and TRBJ2-3, with a possible D match to TRBD1 (6 bases). Germline V CDR1 and CDR2: SGHVS, FQNEAQ. The CDR3 is made up of 15 amino acids. V lost 3 bases and J 3 bases, leaving 13 bases between the germline ends. CDR3 sequence (DNA): TGTGCCAGCAGCTTCGGACAGAGTGAAACAGATACGCAGTATTTT. Its translation is CASSFGQSETDTQYF.

The chain combines TRBV19 with TRBJ1-2; 7 bases fit TRBD1. This CDR3 comprises 12 residues. CDR1 is LNHDA, CDR2 SQIVND, per germline (reference sequence). J was trimmed by 0 bases and V by 9 bases; bases with no gene match: 1. Here the CDR3 DNA reads TGTGCCAGCGGGACAGCTAACTATGGCTACACCTTC. It yields the protein CASGTANYGYTF.

The rearrangement uses TRBV6-4 and TRBJ1-2; D is undetermined. The CDR3 length is 11 residues. The germline V gene has CDR1 MRHNA and CDR2 SNTAGT. Trimming pared 6 bases from V and 5 bases from J, leaving 7 bases between. CDR3 coding DNA: TGTGCCAGCAGCCCTTGGTATGGCTACACCTTC. This encodes CASSPWYGYTF.

The chain couples TRBV4-2 to TRBJ1-1; possibly TRBD1 for D (6 bases). V shed 0 bases and J shed 5 bases, with 16 bases lying between them. The germline gives CDR1 LGHNA, CDR2 YNFKEQ. The CDR3 extends over 16 amino acids. The CDR3 region is CASSQDTRGLRTEAFF. The CDR3 DNA is TGTGCCAGCAGCCAAGATACCAGGGGATTGCGGACTGAAGCTTTCTTT.

The genes are TRBV19 and TRBJ1-2, with TRBD1 as a possible D gene (5 bases). This CDR3 spans 19 amino acids. Germline V gene data show CDR1 as LNHDA and CDR2 as SQIVND (reference sequence). Between the trimmed V and J ends, which lost 1 base and 0 bases, there was a span of 21 bases. The CDR3 here is CASSIARLARTTPNYGYTF. The CDR3 DNA is TGTGCCAGTAGTATAGCCCGGCTAGCCCGGACAACTCCTAACTATGGCTACACCTTC.